Below, 23 T cell receptor beta chains from the same sample are listed, as sequenced in a study of cytomegalovirus exposure and HLA in healthy donors. Amplification used 60 Vbeta primers and 13 Jbeta primers. TCRdb's table, derived via immunoSEQ multiplex PCR, lists solely in-frame clones and lacks some. The sample lists about 150,000 clones; approximately 80% were seen once. Material: PBMCs. Receptor source: a man aged 45 to 65 in good health and CMV-seropositive.

The chain is built from TRBV29-1 and TRBJ2-1, with a weak D call TRBD2 (5 bases). V lost 3 bases, J lost 6 bases, and 12 bases lay in between. The CDR3 loop spans 13 amino acids. Germline V gene data show CDR1 as SQVTM and CDR2 as ANQGSEA. CDR3: CSVEQSAGNEQFF. Here the CDR3 DNA reads TGCAGCGTTGAGCAGTCGGCGGGCAATGAGCAGTTCTTC.

DNA for the CDR3: TGTGCCACCTCGCAGGACAGCTATGGCTACACCTTC. Translated, it gives CATSQDSYGYTF. V is TRBV15 and J is TRBJ1-2; D is possibly TRBD1 (6 bases). Trimming left V 8 bases short and J 4 bases short, with 11 bases between. This CDR3 contains 12 residues. Germline V gives CDR1 LNHNV, CDR2 YYDKDF (reference sequence).

The chain uses TRBV11-3 and TRBJ2-1; 9 positions agree with TRBD2. The CDR3 is made up of 18 amino acids. The J segment lost 1 base and the V segment lost 5 bases, leaving 12 bases of the junction unmatched. Germline V gene sequence: CDR1 SGHNT, CDR2 YENEEA. In DNA, the CDR3 is TGTGCCAGCAGCCTAGTGGGGGCGGGAGGGCCTTCCTACAATGAGCAGTTCTTC. It encodes CASSLVGAGGPSYNEQFF.

The chain recombines TRBV7-9 with TRBJ2-7; D is uncertain. The CDR3 runs 14 residues. Per germline, CDR1 SEHNR and CDR2 FQNEAQ (reference sequence). The V gene lost 1 base and the J gene lost 6 bases, with 13 bases spanning the gap. CDR3 nucleotides: TGTGCCAGCAGCTTAGGTCTCGCGATCCCCGAGCAGTACTTC. As protein: CASSLGLAIPEQYF.

This sequence joins TRBV18 and TRBJ1-5; TRBD1 matches at 7 bases. This CDR3 has 16 residues. After removal of 5 bases from V and 1 base from J, the junction contained 8 bases not matched to a gene. Germline assignment: CDR1 KGHSH and CDR2 LQKENI. CDR3 protein: CASSSYRGRSNQPQHF. The DNA for the CDR3 is TGTGCCAGCTCATCTTACAGGGGACGGAGCAATCAGCCCCAGCATTTT.

The chain recombines TRBV18 with TRBJ1-3, with D uncertain. In germline, CDR1 is KGHSH, CDR2 LQKENI. Trimming cost V 0 bases and J 1 base, with 22 bases left between them. The length of the CDR3 is 20 residues. The CDR3 region is CASSPPRQKLLSGSGNTIYF. The CDR3 DNA reads as TGTGCCAGCTCACCACCCCGGCAGAAACTACTTAGCGGTTCTGGAAACACCATATATTTT.

This chain joins TRBV6-5 and TRBJ1-1; 8 positions agree with TRBD1. Trimming took 5 bases from V and 0 from J; bases not matched to a gene: 5. The CDR3 consists of 15 residues. Germline V gives CDR1 MNHEY, CDR2 SVGAGI. This CDR3 is CASSVDRAMNTEAFF. DNA for the CDR3: TGTGCCAGCAGTGTGGACAGGGCCATGAACACTGAAGCTTTCTTT.

The rearrangement joins TRBV27 to TRBJ2-1; D unresolved. This CDR3 has 13 residues. V was shortened by 0 bases and J by 10 bases, with 10 bases between the two germline ends. Germline V CDR1 and CDR2: MNHEY, SMNVEV (reference sequence). For the CDR3, the DNA is TGTGCCAGCAGTTTATCGAGGCGGAACGAGCAGTTCTTC. It encodes CASSLSRRNEQFF.

The gene calls are TRBV9 and TRBJ2-3, with 7 bases lining up with TRBD2. The trim removed 4 bases at V and 1 base at J, leaving 9 bases unmatched. This CDR3 is built from 16 residues. Germline lookup yields CDR1 SGDLS and CDR2 YYNGEE. The CDR3 DNA follows: TGTGCCAGCAGCTCCCTAAGGGCGGGGGGCACAGATACGCAGTATTTT. Its protein product is CASSSLRAGGTDTQYF.

J is TRBJ2-5 and V is TRBV7-9; 8 positions agree with TRBD1. The CDR3 has 15 residues. With 5 bases clipped from V and 5 bases from J, the junction kept 10 bases outside the gene matches. The V gene's germline CDR1 is SEHNR and CDR2 FQNEAQ (reference sequence). For the CDR3, the DNA is TGTGCCAGCAGCCCACGAGGGACAGGACTTGAGACCCAGTACTTC. Its protein product is CASSPRGTGLETQYF. The full variable domain, rest sourced from reference TRBV7-9 and TRBJ2-5, is DTGVSQNPRHKITKRGQNVTFRCDPISEHNRLYWYRQTLGQGPEFLTYFQNEAQLEKSRLLSDRFSAERPKGSFSTLEIQRTEQGDSAMYLCASSPRGTGLETQYFGPGTRLLVL.

This clone was counted once. The chain carries TRBV12-5 and TRBJ1-6, with D possibly being TRBD1 (5 bases). Germline lookup yields CDR1 LGHNT and CDR2 FRNRAP. Trimming cost V 4 bases and J 7 bases, with 14 bases left between them. CDR3 length equals 15 residues. In nucleotides, the CDR3 is TGTGCTAGTGGTTGGGGGACGGGAGGGAATTCACCCCTCCACTTT. Its protein is CASGWGTGGNSPLHF. Looking up the rest from reference TRBV12-5 and TRBJ1-6 gives the full variable domain: DARVTQTPRHKVTEMGQEVTMRCQPILGHNTVFWYRQTMMQGLELLAYFRNRAPLDDSGMPKDRFSAEMPDATLATLKIQPSEPRDSAVYFCASGWGTGGNSPLHFGNGTRLTVT.

The chain uses TRBV7-9 and TRBJ1-2; 9 bases agree with TRBD1. From germline, CDR1 is SEHNR and CDR2 FQNEAQ (reference sequence). The CDR3 contains 15 residues. V trimming: 1 base; J trimming: 2 bases; junction bases outside the gene matches: 2. The CDR3 DNA follows: TGTGCCAGCAGCTTAGGTGGGACAGGGAACTATGGCTACACCTTC. Its protein is CASSLGGTGNYGYTF.

V gene TRBV5-6 combines with J gene TRBJ2-7, with TRBD1 matching 7 bases. V gave up 7 bases and J gave up 0 bases; unmatched junction bases: 7. CDR1 is SGHDT and CDR2 is YYEEEE in the germline V gene. The CDR3 is 14 amino acids. The CDR3 loop reads CASHPGQFSYEQYF. CDR3 nucleotide sequence: TGTGCCAGCCACCCGGGACAGTTCTCCTACGAGCAGTACTTC.

V gene TRBV7-9 combines with J gene TRBJ1-1, with 7 positions matching TRBD1. Looked up from germline, CDR1 is SEHNR and CDR2 is FQNEAQ (reference sequence). CDR3 length: 15 residues. V lost 5 bases and J lost 0; bases outside the gene matches: 6. CDR3 coding DNA: TGTGCCAGCAGCCCCCAGACAGGGCTGAACACTGAAGCTTTCTTT. Its protein is CASSPQTGLNTEAFF.

The V and J genes are TRBV7-2 and TRBJ1-2, with D tentatively TRBD1 (5 bases). Trimming left V 5 bases short and J 2 bases short, with 18 bases between. CDR1 is SGHTA, CDR2 FQGNSA, per germline. The CDR3 has 16 amino acids. The CDR3 loop is CASSPFRDSPNYGYTF. The CDR3, as DNA: TGTGCCAGCAGCCCCTTTAGGGACTCTCCAAACTATGGCTACACCTTC.

The rearrangement joins TRBV7-6 to TRBJ2-5; TRBD1 might be the D (6 bases). CDR1 and CDR2 (germline): SGHVS, FNYEAQ. V dropped 3 bases and J dropped 2 bases, with 13 bases sitting between them. The CDR3 is 15 amino acids. CDR3 residues: CASSLTQGPQETQYF. CDR3 coding DNA: TGTGCCAGCAGCTTGACACAGGGTCCACAAGAGACCCAGTACTTC.

CDR3 amino acids: CASSLAQGTGELFF. The CDR3 nucleotides read TGCGCCAGCAGCTTGGCCCAGGGGACCGGGGAGCTGTTTTTT. The chain uses TRBV5-1 and TRBJ2-2, with D maybe TRBD1 (6 bases). Trimming pared 0 bases from V and 5 bases from J, leaving 8 bases between. The CDR3 covers 14 residues. Germline V gene lookup returns CDR1 SGHRS and CDR2 YFSETQ.

The J gene is TRBJ2-7, the V gene TRBV4-1; TRBD2 matches at 10 bases. V shed 2 bases, J shed 1 base, and the junction held 5 bases outside the gene matches. There are 16 residues in the CDR3. The germline V gene encodes CDR1 MGHRA and CDR2 YSYEKL. CDR3 loop: CASSQRGAGGSYEQYF. The CDR3 DNA is TGCGCCAGCAGCCAAAGAGGAGCGGGGGGGTCCTACGAGCAGTACTTC.

This sequence joins TRBV4-1 and TRBJ1-2; no clear D gene. The CDR3 contains 15 residues. Germline CDR1 is MGHRA and CDR2 is YSYEKL. V was trimmed by 4 bases and J by 7 bases, leaving 19 bases between them. The CDR3 loop is CASSPERFGEIGYTF. In DNA form, the CDR3 reads TGCGCCAGCAGCCCAGAAAGGTTCGGGGAAATTGGCTACACCTTC.

The rearrangement links TRBV7-8 to TRBJ2-2; 7 bases map to TRBD2. J gave up 6 bases and V 2 bases, and 9 bases lay outside the gene matches. This CDR3 has 16 amino acids. Germline loops: CDR1 SGHVS, CDR2 FQNEAQ. The CDR3 sequence is CASSLRAGVGSGELFF. Here the CDR3 DNA reads TGTGCCAGCAGCTTACGGGCGGGAGTAGGTTCCGGGGAGCTGTTTTTT.

The chain carries TRBV2 and TRBJ2-1; D unresolved. This CDR3 is 11 amino acids long. Looked up from germline, CDR1 is SNHLY and CDR2 is FYNNEI. The ends were cut back, 6 bases at V and 5 bases at J, with 5 bases in the middle. The CDR3 nucleotides are TGTGCCAGCAGCACTAACAATGAGCAGTTCTTC. Residues: CASSTNNEQFF. The full variable domain, rest sourced from reference TRBV2 and TRBJ2-1, is EPEVTQTPSHQVTQMGQEVILRCVPISNHLYFYWYRQILGQKVEFLVSFYNNEISEKSEIFDDQFSVERPDGSNFTLKIRSTKLEDSAMYFCASSTNNEQFFGPGTRLTVL.

The chain recombines TRBV15 with TRBJ2-2; D gene uncertain. The CDR3 spans 13 residues. Trimming cost V 4 bases and J 1 base, with 4 bases left between them. Germline CDR1 reads LNHNV; CDR2 reads YYDKDF (reference sequence). CDR3 residues: CATSTGNTGELFF. CDR3 bases: TGTGCCACCAGCACAGGGAACACCGGGGAGCTGTTTTTT.

The table lists this clone with a few counts. The chain couples TRBV5-6 to TRBJ2-1, with a possible D match to TRBD2 (5 bases). V dropped 6 bases and J dropped 7 bases, with 17 bases sitting between them. Looked up from germline, CDR1 is SGHDT and CDR2 is YYEEEE. This CDR3 contains 14 residues. CDR3 residues: CASTLGVLGNEQFF. CDR3 in DNA: TGTGCCAGCACCCTCGGGGTGCTTGGGAATGAGCAGTTCTTC.